Listed below are T cell receptor beta chains from one sample, sequenced in a study of T cells in Graves' hyperthyroidism and ophthalmopathy. TCRdb recomputed calls from the multiplex PCR reads with MiXCR, one row per CDR3 protein. This table has approximately 690,000 distinct CDR3 sequences, 13% to 15% appearing once. Material for sequencing was blood. These receptors were collected from a woman in her forties or fifties with Graves' ophthalmopathy. Each CDR3 is given with its conserved first and last residue.

TRBV6-4,TRBJ2-2,CASSDTGETGELFF
TRBV20-1,TRBJ2-3,CSARSGGGRTDTQYF
TRBV18,TRBJ1-5,CASSLKTGFNQPQHF
TRBV14,TRBJ1-6,CASSPGDRTSSPLHF
TRBV6-2/TRBV6-3,TRBJ2-1,CASSHSPVPYNEQFF
TRBV24-1,TRBJ2-1,CATSETSGSSNEQFF
TRBV4-1,TRBJ2-2,CASSQEEGANTGELFF
TRBV27,TRBJ2-3,CASRRLADISTDTQYF
TRBV15,TRBJ1-1,CATSRRQGSSGAFF
TRBV7-3,TRBJ2-1,CASSPYSGYNEQFF
TRBV27,TRBJ2-7,CASSLRTGQGPYEQYF
TRBV12-3/TRBV12-4,TRBJ1-5,CASSFSDLGPKHF
TRBV28,TRBJ1-2,CASSLWAQIYGYTF
TRBV20-1,TRBJ2-4,CSAGPLGTEADLAKNIQYF
TRBV11-3,TRBJ2-7,CASGLATYEQYF
TRBV18,TRBJ1-1,CASSTRQAVEAFF